This T cell receptor beta chain was documented in a study of neurological immune-mediated disorders. This clonotype was recorded at least ten times. This CDR3 spans 13 amino acids. CDR1 and CDR2 (germline): SGHRS, YFSETQ. V lost 0 bases to trimming and J lost 8 bases, with 11 bases between them. TCRdb re-called the 5' RACE reads with MiXCR, one entry per CDR3 protein. The data contain about 55,000 distinct CDR3 sequences, about 4% of them singletons. This clonotype originated in a man in his fifties with multiple sclerosis. The sample was PBMCs. V gene TRBV5-1 combines with J gene TRBJ1-2, with unresolved D. This CDR3 reads CASSLEGGYGYTF. The CDR3 DNA sequence: TGCGCCAGCAGCTTGGAGGGCGGGTACGGCTACACCTTC.